The 11 T cell receptor beta chains below all came from one sample that was sequenced in a study of CD8+CD57+ T cells in acquired aplastic anemia. Those patients picked for sequencing had displayed CD8+CD57+ cell expansion on flow cytometry. TCR beta VDJ combinations and CDR3 sequences were profiled from genomic DNA. Using its own MiXCR run on the reads, TCRdb lists one record per CDR3 protein. In the table there are 100,000 to 150,000 distinct CDR3 sequences, about 40% of which are singletons. Sample: sorted CD4+, CD8+, or CD8+CD57+ T cells (not recorded which) from PBMCs. Source of these receptors: a human donor with aplastic anemia.

This clonotype was recorded a few times. The CDR3 spells CASSSTGQTGNTIYF. The CDR3 bases are TGTGCCAGCTCATCGACGGGACAGACTGGAAACACCATATATTTT. J is TRBJ1-3 and V is TRBV2; the match to TRBD1 covers 7 bases. In germline, CDR1 is SNHLY, CDR2 FYNNEI. V trimming: 8 bases; J trimming: 2 bases; junction bases outside the gene matches: 9. CDR3 length equals 15 residues.

This chain links TRBV2 with TRBJ1-2; D is perhaps TRBD1 (5 bases). This CDR3 contains 11 residues. Germline-derived CDR1 and CDR2 are SNHLY and FYNNEI. Deletions cut 6 bases from V and 7 bases from J, with 9 bases between. CDR3 in DNA: TGTGCCAGCAGCGCTAGGGGTGGCTACACCTTC. It codes for CASSARGGYTF.

This clonotype was recorded at least ten times. The rearrangement joins TRBV20-1 to TRBJ1-3; no reliable D call. V dropped 0 bases and J dropped 4 bases, with 19 bases sitting between them. In germline, CDR1 is DFQATT, CDR2 SNEGSKA (reference sequence). CDR3 size: 17 residues. The CDR3 nucleotides read TGCAGTGCTAGAGATCTAGGATCCTGGATTGGCGGAAACACCATATATTTT. Protein sequence: CSARDLGSWIGGNTIYF.

There are many counts of this clonotype. The rearrangement joins TRBV11-2 to TRBJ1-1; perhaps TRBD1 as D (5 bases). Germline values: CDR1 SGHAT, CDR2 FQNNGV. This CDR3 is 18 amino acids long. The V and J ends lost 0 bases and 1 base respectively, with 18 bases between them. CDR3 DNA: TGTGCCAGCAGCTTAGATCGTGGGAGGGGCCCGAAGAACACTGAAGCTTTCTTT. Its protein is CASSLDRGRGPKNTEAFF. Drawing the rest from reference TRBV11-2 and TRBJ1-1, the complete variable domain is EAGVAQSPRYKIIEKRQSVAFWCNPISGHATLYWYQQILGQGPKLLIQFQNNGVVDDSQLPKDRFSAERLKGVDSTLKIQPAKLEDSAVYLCASSLDRGRGPKNTEAFFGQGTRLTVV.

This chain links TRBV10-3 with TRBJ2-7; TRBD1 matches at 7 bases. Per germline, CDR1 ENHRY and CDR2 SYGVKD. Trimming removed 4 bases from V and 1 base from J; junction bases left unmatched: 1. There are 13 residues in the CDR3. CDR3 sequence: CAISGQGSYEQYF. The CDR3 DNA is TGTGCCATCAGTGGACAGGGATCCTACGAGCAGTACTTC.

This clonotype was detected many times. This rearrangement joins TRBV20-1 to TRBJ1-4; no definite D call. The V end was cut by 1 base, the J end by 7 bases, with 7 bases between. The germline V gene has CDR1 DFQATT and CDR2 SNEGSKA (reference sequence). The CDR3 runs 12 residues. DNA for the CDR3: TGCAGTGCTAGAGGGGAAGGTGAAAAACTGTTTTTT. Translation: CSARGEGEKLFF.

This clonotype was detected a few times. The genes are TRBV5-1 and TRBJ2-1; tentative D call: TRBD1 (7 bases). Trimming cost V 4 bases and J 8 bases, with 28 bases left between them. CDR1 and CDR2 (germline): SGHRS, YFSETQ. The CDR3 runs to 18 residues. The CDR3 DNA follows: TGCGCCAGCAGCCGTCAGGGGGGAACGGGAGTCTCGGGCTATGAGCAGTTCTTC. Protein product: CASSRQGGTGVSGYEQFF. The whole variable domain, remainder taken from reference TRBV5-1 and TRBJ2-1, is KAGVTQTPRYLIKTRGQQVTLSCSPISGHRSVSWYQQTPGQGLQFLFEYFSETQRNKGNFPGRFSGRQFSNSRSEMNVSTLELGDSALYLCASSRQGGTGVSGYEQFFGPGTRLTVL.

The sample holds many counts of this clonotype. This rearrangement joins TRBV6-2 or TRBV6-3 to TRBJ1-6; D is possibly TRBD1 (6 bases). This CDR3 comprises 13 residues. CDR1 and CDR2 (germline): MNHEY, SVGEGT. Trimming cost V 7 bases and J 7 bases, with 11 bases left between them. The CDR3 bases are TGTGCCAGCAATGACAGGTCGAATTCACCCCTCCACTTT. It yields the protein CASNDRSNSPLHF.

As concerns this clonotype: The CDR3 end shows no conserved phenylalanine or tryptophan, and so a read error is likely. The CDR3 loop reads CASNRLAGEVETQYS. The CDR3 DNA sequence: TGTGCCAGCAACCGACTAGCGGGGGAGGTAGAGACCCAGTACTCC. The chain has TRBV2 and TRBJ2-5; TRBD2 aligns across 12 bases. The V gene end was trimmed by 7 bases and the J gene end by 4 bases; junction bases not matched to a gene: 7. From germline, CDR1 is SNHLY and CDR2 FYNNEI. The CDR3 runs 15 residues.

The table lists this clonotype with a count of one. The germline gene is not matched at one end of the junction; a read error may be the cause. V and J are TRBV20-1 and TRBJ2-1; no firm D call. This CDR3 region has 15 residues. Germline V gene sequence: CDR1 DFQATT, CDR2 SNEGSKA (reference sequence). The CDR3 sequence is CGATTGGTVVSEQFF. The CDR3 region has the DNA TGCGGTGCTACAACTGGCGGCACGGTGGTCAGTGAGCAGTTCTTC.

The chain combines TRBV24-1 with TRBJ2-3, with TRBD2 identical over 9 bases. Germline V gives CDR1 KGHDR, CDR2 SFDVKD. The V and J ends lost 5 bases and 1 base, in that order; junction bases with no gene match: 6. The length of the CDR3 is 16 residues. CDR3 in DNA: TGTGCCACCAGTGGTAGCGGGGGCCACCGCACAGATACGCAGTATTTT. Translating gives CATSGSGGHRTDTQYF.